These 24 T cell receptor beta chains were all obtained from the same sample, sequenced in a study of blood T cell repertoires in COVID-19. Profiling relied on immunoSEQ multiplex PCR, and the TCRdb table lists in-frame clones only, not all of them. The sample has around 77,000 clones; more than 75% are singletons. Sequences were obtained from peripheral blood. The source of these receptors is a human donor in a cohort sampled during active COVID-19.

V gene TRBV3-1 (or the pseudogene TRBV3-2) combines with J gene TRBJ1-1; D possibly corresponds to TRBD1 (5 bases). Trimming removed 5 bases from V and 2 bases from J, with 12 bases in between. Germline CDR1 reads LGHDT; CDR2 reads YNNKEL (reference sequence). The CDR3 is made up of 14 amino acids. The CDR3 reads CASSGRGVNTEAFF. The CDR3 DNA reads TGTGCCAGCAGCGGTCGGGGGGTTAACACTGAAGCTTTCTTT.

Only one count was recorded for this clone. The genes are TRBV7-6 and TRBJ2-5, with 8 nucleotides matching TRBD1. The junction had 7 bases not matched to a gene; V was cut back by 1 base and J by 6 bases. Germline V lookup: CDR1 SGHVS, CDR2 FNYEAQ. The CDR3 is 15 amino acids. CDR3: CASSLGPDRGQTQYF. The CDR3 DNA sequence: TGTGCCAGCAGCTTAGGCCCAGACAGGGGTCAGACCCAGTACTTC.

The CDR3 here is CASSPLGESYGEQFF. CDR3 in DNA: TGTGCCAGCAGCCCCTTAGGAGAGTCATATGGTGAGCAGTTCTTC. V usage is TRBV7-6 and J usage is TRBJ2-1; D unclear. Germline loops: CDR1 SGHVS, CDR2 FNYEAQ. V dropped 5 bases and J dropped 9 bases, with 20 bases sitting between them. The CDR3 is 15 residues long.

In this sample, this clone turned up once. The CDR3 sequence is CASSPGTVGGELFF. DNA for the CDR3: TGTGCCAGCAGCCCGGGGACAGTTGGCGGGGAGCTGTTTTTT. This chain uses TRBV9 with TRBJ2-2, with 7 bases that match TRBD1. The CDR3 contains 14 residues. The ends lost 4 bases at V and 7 bases at J; junction bases unmatched: 7. CDR1 and CDR2 from the germline V gene are SGDLS and YYNGEE.

This chain links TRBV5-6 with TRBJ1-3; D gene ambiguous. The CDR3 has 15 residues. V was clipped by 0 bases and J by 0 bases, with 7 bases between them. The germline gives CDR1 SGHDT, CDR2 YYEEEE. The CDR3 nucleotides are TGTGCCAGCAGCTTGGGGCCCAGCTCTGGAAACACCATATATTTT. It specifies CASSLGPSSGNTIYF.

The rearrangement joins TRBV7-6 to TRBJ1-6, with D possibly being TRBD1 (5 bases). V lost 3 bases to trimming and J lost 14 bases, with 17 bases between them. The CDR3 length is 14 residues. Germline-derived CDR1 and CDR2 are SGHVS and FNYEAQ. This chain's CDR3 is CASSFSRGGRSLHF. The CDR3 region has the DNA TGTGCCAGCAGCTTTTCCCGGGGGGGGAGGTCCCTCCACTTT.

Here the CDR3 reads CASLTGGGMNQPQHF. DNA of the CDR3: TGTGCCAGTCTGACAGGGGGCGGGATGAATCAGCCCCAGCATTTT. V gene TRBV19 combines with J gene TRBJ1-5; TRBD1 matches at 10 bases. The CDR3 has 15 amino acids. Trimming at V came to 8 bases and at J to 4 bases, leaving 8 bases not matched to a gene. Per the germline V gene, CDR1 is LNHDA and CDR2 is SQIVND (reference sequence).

This chain connects TRBV5-1 to TRBJ1-6; TRBD1 matches 9 bases. The CDR3 is 15 residues long. The V and J ends lost 4 bases and 8 bases, in that order; junction bases with no gene match: 7. In germline, CDR1 is SGHRS, CDR2 YFSETQ. DNA for the CDR3: TGCGCCAGCAGCCTTGGCGGGACAGGGCATTCACCCCTCCACTTT. Translation: CASSLGGTGHSPLHF.

The CDR3 here is CASSIDHSPLQPQHF. CDR3 in DNA: TGTGCCAGTAGTATAGATCATTCCCCACTCCAGCCCCAGCATTTT. This rearrangement joins TRBV19 to TRBJ1-5; no firm D call. This CDR3 comprises 15 residues. Trimming cost V 0 bases and J 7 bases, with 13 bases left between them. Germline V gene sequence: CDR1 LNHDA, CDR2 SQIVND (reference sequence).

V usage is TRBV27 and J usage is TRBJ1-5; TRBD1 might be the D (5 bases). Germline V gives CDR1 MNHEY, CDR2 SMNVEV (reference sequence). The CDR3 spans 15 residues. With 5 bases removed from V and 2 bases from J, the gap between germline ends came to 13 bases. The CDR3 protein is CASSRGTGGNQPQHF. DNA for the CDR3: TGTGCCAGCAGTAGGGGCACAGGCGGCAATCAGCCCCAGCATTTT.

The chain employs TRBV3-1 (or the pseudogene TRBV3-2) and TRBJ1-3; the D is unclear. CDR1 LGHDT and CDR2 YNNKEL come from the germline V gene (reference sequence). V gave up 2 bases and J gave up 1 base, with 9 bases separating them. The CDR3 has 15 residues. As DNA, the CDR3 is TGTGCCAGCAGCCAAACTCCGATTTCTGGAAACACCATATATTTT. The encoded protein is CASSQTPISGNTIYF.

The chain uses TRBV6-5 and TRBJ1-2; 7 bases align to TRBD1. The CDR3 spans 14 residues. V dropped 2 bases and J dropped 4; count of bases not matched to a gene: 4. Germline-derived CDR1 and CDR2 are MNHEY and SVGAGI. The CDR3, as DNA: TGTGCCAGCAGTTACCAACGGACAGGCTATGGCTACACCTTC. Translation: CASSYQRTGYGYTF.

V gene TRBV6-5 combines with J gene TRBJ1-2, with 7 bases matching TRBD1. The CDR3 is made up of 13 amino acids. V was pared by 7 bases and J by 6 bases, with 8 bases of the junction left unmatched. CDR1 is MNHEY, CDR2 SVGAGI, per germline. The CDR3 DNA is TGTGCCAGCACCCCGACAGGGTTAGATGGCTACACCTTC. Protein: CASTPTGLDGYTF.

This rearrangement joins TRBV9 to TRBJ2-3, with D maybe TRBD2 (6 bases). V dropped 4 bases and J dropped 8 bases, with 17 bases sitting between them. The length of the CDR3 is 14 residues. Germline V gene data show CDR1 as SGDLS and CDR2 as YYNGEE. The CDR3, as DNA: TGTGCCAGCAGCCGGGACTCCCTTCAAGGTACGCAGTATTTT. Protein sequence: CASSRDSLQGTQYF.

The CDR3 sequence is CASSYSGAEDIEAFF. Here the CDR3 DNA reads TGTGCCAGCAGTTACTCGGGAGCCGAGGATATTGAAGCTTTCTTT. This chain connects TRBV6-5 to TRBJ1-1, with no clear D. Germline CDR1 reads MNHEY; CDR2 reads SVGAGI. Between the trimmed V and J ends, which lost 0 bases and 7 bases, there was a span of 15 bases. This CDR3 has 15 amino acids.

The chain joins TRBV6-6 to TRBJ1-2; 10 positions match TRBD1. The germline V gene encodes CDR1 MNHNY and CDR2 SVGAGI (reference sequence). The trim removed 6 bases at V and 4 bases at J, leaving 8 bases unmatched. This CDR3 comprises 15 residues. Written as DNA, the CDR3 is TGTGCCAGCAGGACAGGGGGCGCAAGTGTCTATGGCTACACCTTC. This codes for CASRTGGASVYGYTF.

J is TRBJ1-1 and V is TRBV4-1; weak D call: TRBD1 (5 bases). This CDR3 has 15 residues. Per the germline V gene, CDR1 is MGHRA and CDR2 is YSYEKL. Trimming took off 3 bases at V and 1 base at J, with 12 bases between the two ends. In nucleotides, the CDR3 is TGCGCCAGCAGCCATTTCGGACAAGCGAACACTGAAGCTTTCTTT. Translation: CASSHFGQANTEAFF.

The chain links TRBV7-9 to TRBJ2-5; TRBD2 might be the D (5 bases). The V and J ends lost 5 bases and 4 bases respectively, with 14 bases between them. This CDR3 has 14 residues. The germline V gene has CDR1 SEHNR and CDR2 FQNEAQ (reference sequence). The CDR3 loop reads CASSPPGVSETQYF. In DNA form, the CDR3 reads TGTGCCAGCAGCCCTCCCGGGGTTTCAGAGACCCAGTACTTC.

The chain combines TRBV6-2 or TRBV6-3 with TRBJ2-7; TRBD2 aligns across 8 bases. V lost 6 bases, J lost 2 bases, and 12 bases stayed unmatched. Germline lookup yields CDR1 MNHEY and CDR2 SVGEGT. There are 16 residues in the CDR3. CDR3 sequence reads: CASSLRSAGGAYEQYF. The CDR3 bases are TGTGCCAGCAGCCTAAGGTCGGCGGGGGGAGCCTACGAGCAGTACTTC.

The chain employs TRBV5-6 and TRBJ1-1; 7 nucleotides match TRBD1. The germline gives CDR1 SGHDT, CDR2 YYEEEE. The V segment lost 4 bases and the J segment 1 base; nucleotides outside the gene matches: 7. The CDR3 length is 15 residues. The DNA of the CDR3 is TGTGCCAGCAGCCCAGGGGGACTCGCGAACACTGAAGCTTTCTTT. Translation: CASSPGGLANTEAFF.

The chain's CDR3 is CASDGGRENSPLHF. The CDR3 DNA sequence: TGTGCATCGGACGGAGGAAGGGAAAATTCACCCCTCCACTTT. The chain recombines TRBV30 with TRBJ1-6; D gene unclear. The CDR3 is 14 residues long. Germline CDR1 and CDR2: GTSNPN and SVGIG (reference sequence).

This clone came up a few times. The chain couples TRBV10-1 to TRBJ2-4; 11 nucleotides align to TRBD2. The CDR3 extends over 20 amino acids. With V trimmed by 8 bases and J by 0 bases, 18 bases remained unmatched. The germline gives CDR1 WNHNN, CDR2 SYGVQD (reference sequence). The CDR3 is CASCFHMELAGAPAKNIQYF. CDR3 sequence (DNA): TGCGCCAGCTGCTTCCACATGGAACTAGCGGGGGCACCAGCCAAAAACATTCAGTACTTC.

This chain uses TRBV5-4 with TRBJ2-5; 10 bases match TRBD1. The germline gives CDR1 SGHNT, CDR2 YYREEE (reference sequence). The CDR3 is 15 amino acids. Trimming took 4 bases from V and 2 from J; bases not matched to a gene: 5. As DNA, the CDR3 is TGTGCCAGCAGCCACCGGGACAGGGGACAAGAGACCCAGTACTTC. Protein: CASSHRDRGQETQYF.

In this sample, this clone turned up once. The chain recombines TRBV2 with TRBJ2-3, with 14 bases that match TRBD2. CDR1 is SNHLY, CDR2 FYNNEI, per germline. The ends lost 5 bases at V and 5 bases at J; junction bases unmatched: 6. This CDR3 contains 16 residues. CDR3 nucleotide sequence: TGTGCCAGCAGTCAATTGGGACTAGCGGGGGTAGATACGCAGTATTTT. It encodes CASSQLGLAGVDTQYF.